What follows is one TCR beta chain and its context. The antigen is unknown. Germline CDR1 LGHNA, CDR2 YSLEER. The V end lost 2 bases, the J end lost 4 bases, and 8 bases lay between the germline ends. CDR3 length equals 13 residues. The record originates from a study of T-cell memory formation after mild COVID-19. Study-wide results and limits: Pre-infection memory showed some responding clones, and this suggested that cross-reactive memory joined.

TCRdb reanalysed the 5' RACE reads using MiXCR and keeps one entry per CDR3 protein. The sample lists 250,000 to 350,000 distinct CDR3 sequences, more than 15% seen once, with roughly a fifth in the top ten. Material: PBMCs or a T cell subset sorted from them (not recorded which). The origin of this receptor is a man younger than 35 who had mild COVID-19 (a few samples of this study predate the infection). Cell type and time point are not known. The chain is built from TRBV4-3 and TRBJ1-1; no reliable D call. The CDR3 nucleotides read TGCGCCAGCAGCCAATACCCAGCCACTGAAGCTTTCTTT. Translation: CASSQYPATEAFF.